The 13 T cell receptor beta chains below all came from one sample that was sequenced in a study of blood T cell repertoires in COVID-19. Assay used: immunoSEQ multiplex PCR; TCRdb lists only in-frame clones, some missing. Counted here are roughly 200,000 clones, 80% to 90% occurring once; the ten biggest clones make up 9.5% to 12%. The material sequenced was peripheral blood. The receptors come from a human donor with active or convalescent COVID-19. The donor label of this sample is uncertain.

This sequence joins TRBV15 and TRBJ2-7, with D possibly being TRBD1 (5 bases). The ends were cut back, 3 bases at V and 4 bases at J, with 7 bases in the middle. Germline values: CDR1 LNHNV, CDR2 YYDKDF (reference sequence). This CDR3 contains 12 residues. The CDR3 region is CATSRNRYEQYF. The DNA for the CDR3 is TGTGCCACCAGCAGGAACAGGTACGAGCAGTACTTC.

In DNA form, the CDR3 reads TGTGCCAGCTCACCGAGTACGGCCCAGACGGGGACCCAGTACTTC. Its translation is CASSPSTAQTGTQYF. The chain couples TRBV18 to TRBJ2-5; D uncertain. The ends were cut back, 3 bases at V and 7 bases at J, with 18 bases in the middle. This CDR3 is 15 amino acids long. The germline gives CDR1 KGHSH, CDR2 LQKENI.

The chain is built from TRBV27 and TRBJ2-7, with 9 positions matching TRBD1. Germline CDR1 and CDR2: MNHEY and SMNVEV (reference sequence). With 0 bases clipped from V and 3 bases from J, the junction kept 6 bases outside the gene matches. This CDR3 is built from 16 residues. The CDR3 coding sequence is TGTGCCAGCAGTTTATCGATGGGACAGGGATTCTACGAGCAGTACTTC. Its translation is CASSLSMGQGFYEQYF.

The chain is built from TRBV5-5 and TRBJ1-1; perhaps TRBD1 as D (5 bases). CDR3 length equals 14 residues. Trimming pared 0 bases from V and 5 bases from J, leaving 11 bases between. Per the germline V gene, CDR1 is SGHKS and CDR2 is YYEKEE (reference sequence). The CDR3 is CASSLGPSGTEAFF. CDR3 DNA: TGTGCCAGCAGCTTGGGTCCCTCAGGGACTGAAGCTTTCTTT.

The DNA of the CDR3 is TGTGCCAGTAGTATTCGGGGGGGGCTCTACGAGCAGTACTTC. Its protein product is CASSIRGGLYEQYF. The chain couples TRBV19 to TRBJ2-7, with 8 positions matching TRBD2. The junction had 4 bases not matched to a gene; V was cut back by 3 bases and J by 3 bases. This CDR3 has 14 amino acids. Germline lookup yields CDR1 LNHDA and CDR2 SQIVND (reference sequence).

The V and J genes are TRBV29-1 and TRBJ1-4; 9 bases are shared with TRBD1. CDR1 is SQVTM, CDR2 ANQGSEA, per germline. The CDR3 is made up of 12 amino acids. Trimming took 6 bases from V and 11 from J; bases not matched to a gene: 7. CDR3 nucleotides: TGCAGCGTACCGGGACAGGGTACGAAACTGTTTTTT. As protein: CSVPGQGTKLFF.

The chain joins TRBV7-9 to TRBJ2-3; D unclear. Deletions cut 5 bases from V and 0 bases from J, with 9 bases between. There are 14 residues in the CDR3. CDR1 SEHNR and CDR2 FQNEAQ come from the germline V gene (reference sequence). CDR3 region: CASSPTSSTDTQYF. CDR3 sequence (DNA): TGTGCCAGCAGCCCTACCTCCAGCACAGATACGCAGTATTTT.

The chain has TRBV2 and TRBJ2-5; 10 bases align to TRBD2. CDR3 size: 13 residues. V trimming: 9 bases; J trimming: 2 bases; junction bases outside the gene matches: 3. Germline CDR1 SNHLY, CDR2 FYNNEI. CDR3 protein: CARAGGPQETQYF. For the CDR3, the DNA is TGTGCCAGAGCGGGAGGGCCACAAGAGACCCAGTACTTC.

The chain uses TRBV14 and TRBJ1-2, with TRBD1 as a possible D gene (5 bases). The CDR3 has 13 amino acids. The V and J ends lost 1 base and 8 bases respectively, with 11 bases between them. Germline loops: CDR1 SGHDN, CDR2 FVKESK. The CDR3 nucleotides are TGTGCCAGCAGCCAAGCCAGGGTAGGCGGCTACACCTTC. It specifies CASSQARVGGYTF.

CDR3 DNA sequence: TGTGCCAGCAGTTACTCGAACTGGGGAGTCTATGGCTACACCTTC. Protein sequence: CASSYSNWGVYGYTF. The chain joins TRBV6-2 or TRBV6-3 to TRBJ1-2; D call uncertain. V lost 0 bases and J lost 4, with 12 bases in between. Germline CDR1 MNHEY, CDR2 SVGEGT. CDR3 length: 15 amino acids.

V is TRBV6-5 and J is TRBJ1-5; D not certain. The germline V gene encodes CDR1 MNHEY and CDR2 SVGAGI. Trimming stripped 8 bases from V and 4 bases from J, with 12 bases between. The CDR3 covers 13 residues. The CDR3 sequence is CASRGNRNQPQHF. In nucleotides, the CDR3 is TGTGCCAGCCGAGGCAACCGGAATCAGCCCCAGCATTTT.

The chain uses TRBV5-1 and TRBJ1-2; D unresolved. Germline V gene data show CDR1 as SGHRS and CDR2 as YFSETQ. V lost 5 bases and J 2 bases, leaving 13 bases between the germline ends. This CDR3 has 14 residues. DNA for the CDR3: TGCGCCAGCAGTCCCTGGACGGGGAACTATGGCTACACCTTC. It encodes CASSPWTGNYGYTF.

The chain joins TRBV5-6 to TRBJ2-5, with D possibly being TRBD2 (6 bases). The V gene lost 5 bases and the J gene lost 3 bases, with 14 bases spanning the gap. This CDR3 comprises 14 residues. CDR1 SGHDT and CDR2 YYEEEE come from the germline V gene. CDR3 DNA sequence: TGTGCCAGCAGTTCCACTGGGGGGAAAGAGACCCAGTACTTC. Translated, it gives CASSSTGGKETQYF.